Detailed here is one TCR beta chain. These data are taken from a study of blood T cell repertoires in COVID-19. Some clones are missing from TCRdb's copy, which holds only in-frame ones; the method was immunoSEQ multiplex PCR. The sample holds approximately 160,000 clones, approximately 87% seen once. Germline trimming cut 4 bases from V and 5 bases from J; bases unmatched to any gene: 13. CDR1 is SGHRS and CDR2 is YFSETQ in the germline V gene. The CDR3 is 16 amino acids. This sequence was found in a woman in her 70s with acute or convalescent COVID-19. The sequenced sample was peripheral blood. The chain recombines TRBV5-1 with TRBJ2-5; 8 bases are a match to TRBD2. The CDR3 protein is CASSPGPGLAGETQYF. DNA of the CDR3: TGCGCCAGCAGCCCTGGGCCCGGTCTAGCGGGCGAGACCCAGTACTTC.